This T cell receptor (beta chain) derives from a study of blood T cell repertoires in COVID-19. Repertoires were generated with immunoSEQ multiplex PCR, while TCRdb's copy carries only in-frame clones and drops some. The top ten clones hold about 12% of a sample with approximately 89,000 clones, around four fifths of them seen once. Germline V gene data show CDR1 as KGHSH and CDR2 as LQKENI. This CDR3 is 20 amino acids long. J was trimmed by 0 bases and V by 2 bases; bases with no gene match: 14. This sequence was found in a woman in her 70s with active or convalescent COVID-19. The sample taken for sequencing was peripheral blood. V usage is TRBV18 and J usage is TRBJ2-3; 10 positions match TRBD2. The CDR3 loop reads CASSPMFQASGGDSTDTQYF. The CDR3 bases are TGTGCCAGCTCACCAATGTTCCAGGCTAGCGGGGGAGATAGCACAGATACGCAGTATTTT.